This T cell receptor beta chain was observed in a study of HIV-infected patients and healthy controls. TCRdb ran MiXCR on the 5' RACE reads and lists one entry per CDR3 protein. Among some 67,000 distinct CDR3 sequences listed, about 16% were seen once. Deletions cut 2 bases from V and 6 bases from J, with 10 bases between. This CDR3 spans 14 amino acids. Germline V gene data show CDR1 as MNHNS and CDR2 as SASEGT. This rearrangement joins TRBV6-1 to TRBJ2-2; D gene uncertain. The specimen was CD4+ T cells from blood. The TCR sequence derives from a human donor in good health. CDR3 nucleotides: TGTGCCAGCAGTGAAAATCCCTACGCCGGGGAGCTGTTTTTT. Its protein is CASSENPYAGELFF.